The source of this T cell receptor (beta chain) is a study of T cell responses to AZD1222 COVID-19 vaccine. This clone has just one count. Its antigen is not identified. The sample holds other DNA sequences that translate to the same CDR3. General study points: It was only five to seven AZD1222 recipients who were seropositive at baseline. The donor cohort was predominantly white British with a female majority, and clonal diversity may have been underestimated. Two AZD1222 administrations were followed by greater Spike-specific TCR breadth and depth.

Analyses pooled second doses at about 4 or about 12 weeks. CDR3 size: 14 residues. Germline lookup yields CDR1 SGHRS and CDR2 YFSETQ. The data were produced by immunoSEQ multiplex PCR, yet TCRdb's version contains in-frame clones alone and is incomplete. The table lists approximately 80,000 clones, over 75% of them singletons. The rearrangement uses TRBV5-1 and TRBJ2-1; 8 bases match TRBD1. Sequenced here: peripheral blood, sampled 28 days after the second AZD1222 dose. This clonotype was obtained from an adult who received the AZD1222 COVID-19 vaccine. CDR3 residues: CASTGGPSRNEQFF. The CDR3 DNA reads TGCGCTAGTACAGGGGGGCCGAGTCGGAATGAGCAGTTCTTC.